Following are 18 T cell receptor beta chains from one sample sequenced in a study of cytomegalovirus exposure and HLA in healthy donors. Amplification used 60 Vbeta primers and 13 Jbeta primers. Assay: immunoSEQ multiplex PCR; the TCRdb copy retains only in-frame clones and omits some. The sample shows 180,000 or so clones, just under 80% of them seen only once. What was sequenced was PBMCs. All receptors derive from a woman in her thirties in good health and CMV-seronegative.

This sequence joins TRBV7-2 and TRBJ2-7; 7 bases line up with TRBD2. Germline trimming cut 4 bases from V and 4 bases from J; bases unmatched to any gene: 13. There are 16 residues in the CDR3. Germline V CDR1 and CDR2: SGHTA, FQGNSA. In DNA form, the CDR3 reads TGTGCCAGCAGCTCTCCTAAAGGGGAGGGGATATACGAGCAGTACTTC. Protein sequence: CASSSPKGEGIYEQYF.

This rearrangement joins TRBV2 to TRBJ2-7; 10 bases are a match to TRBD2. The CDR3 length is 15 residues. CDR1 SNHLY and CDR2 FYNNEI come from the germline V gene. V dropped 6 bases and J dropped 0; count of bases not matched to a gene: 5. The CDR3 DNA is TGTGCCAGCAGGGCTAGCGGGGGTAGCTCCTACGAGCAGTACTTC. It is translated as CASRASGGSSYEQYF.

This chain joins TRBV9 and TRBJ2-3; D ambiguous. The germline V and J ends were trimmed by 3 bases and 4 bases, with 18 bases remaining between them. The length of the CDR3 is 16 residues. CDR1 is SGDLS and CDR2 is YYNGEE in the germline V gene. CDR3 bases: TGTGCCAGCAGCGCCCCCTACGCTCCTGAGGCAGATACGCAGTATTTT. It encodes CASSAPYAPEADTQYF. The entire variable domain, with the rest obtained from reference TRBV9 and TRBJ2-3, is as follows: DSGVTQTPKHLITATGQRVTLRCSPRSGDLSVYWYQQSLDQGLQFLIQYYNGEERAKGNILERFSAQQFPDLHSELNLSSLELGDSALYFCASSAPYAPEADTQYFGPGTRLTVL.

The genes are TRBV10-1 and TRBJ2-3; D is uncertain. Germline-derived CDR1 and CDR2 are WNHNN and SYGVQD (reference sequence). This CDR3 has 16 residues. Trimming pared 4 bases from V and 0 bases from J, leaving 14 bases between. This CDR3 reads CASSGILEASTDTQYF. DNA of the CDR3: TGCGCCAGCAGTGGGATTCTCGAGGCTAGCACAGATACGCAGTATTTT.

This rearrangement joins TRBV7-3 to TRBJ2-7, with TRBD1 identical over 7 bases. The CDR3 loop spans 15 amino acids. With 2 bases clipped from V and 6 bases from J, the junction kept 10 bases outside the gene matches. CDR1 SGHTA and CDR2 FQGTGA come from the germline V gene. The CDR3 coding sequence is TGTGCCAGCAGCTTACGGTCGGAGACAGGGTTCGAGCAGTACTTC. Encoded protein: CASSLRSETGFEQYF.

The genes are TRBV6-6 and TRBJ2-1, with 8 positions matching TRBD2. The germline CDR1 and CDR2 sequences are MNHNY and SVGAGI (reference sequence). The CDR3 spans 14 residues. With V trimmed by 0 bases and J by 8 bases, 3 bases remained unmatched. CDR3 sequence (DNA): TGTGCCAGCAGTTACTCGCGCGGGGGGCATGAGCAGTTCTTC. It encodes CASSYSRGGHEQFF.

The chain has TRBV2 and TRBJ1-2, with D uncertain. There are 11 residues in the CDR3. V lost 5 bases to trimming and J lost 8 bases, with 9 bases between them. Germline V lookup: CDR1 SNHLY, CDR2 FYNNEI. The CDR3 here is CASSKEAGYTF. CDR3 nucleotides: TGTGCCAGCAGTAAGGAGGCGGGCTACACCTTC.

The chain uses TRBV30 and TRBJ1-4; no definite D call. Germline assignment: CDR1 GTSNPN and CDR2 SVGIG (reference sequence). The CDR3 consists of 14 residues. Trimming cost V 1 base and J 7 bases, with 13 bases left between them. The CDR3 DNA is TGTGCCTGGAGTGGCCAACCCCTGAGTGAAAAACTGTTTTTT. This codes for CAWSGQPLSEKLFF.

J is TRBJ2-1 and V is TRBV6-1, with D perhaps TRBD1 (6 bases). The CDR3 extends over 14 amino acids. The germline gives CDR1 MNHNS, CDR2 SASEGT. Trimming cost V 3 bases and J 15 bases, with 21 bases left between them. The CDR3 reads CASSERGGLSPLFF. The CDR3 bases are TGTGCCAGCAGTGAGAGAGGGGGTCTCTCCCCCCTGTTCTTC.

J is TRBJ2-1 and V is TRBV2, with 10 bases fitting TRBD2. Germline values: CDR1 SNHLY, CDR2 FYNNEI. Trimming removed 3 bases from V and 4 bases from J; junction bases left unmatched: 15. The CDR3 has 19 residues. The CDR3 spells CASSDVAGGTTYRYNEQFF. DNA for the CDR3: TGTGCCAGCAGTGACGTAGCGGGGGGTACTACCTATCGTTACAATGAGCAGTTCTTC.

This chain uses TRBV6-5 with TRBJ1-2; D is unclear. This CDR3 has 16 amino acids. V dropped 0 bases and J dropped 3 bases, with 14 bases sitting between them. Germline CDR1 reads MNHEY; CDR2 reads SVGAGI. CDR3 nucleotides: TGTGCCAGCAGTTACTCGAGCGGCGCGTTTGACTATGGCTACACCTTC. This codes for CASSYSSGAFDYGYTF.

The chain couples TRBV6-4 to TRBJ2-2; D remains unclear. V shed 0 bases and J shed 4 bases, with 9 bases lying between them. CDR3 length equals 15 residues. The germline V gene encodes CDR1 MRHNA and CDR2 SNTAGT. Here the CDR3 DNA reads TGTGCCAGCAGTGACTCATCACAGCTCACCGGGGAGCTGTTTTTT. Encoded protein: CASSDSSQLTGELFF.

This rearrangement joins TRBV2 to TRBJ1-1; 8 positions match TRBD1. The CDR3 has 13 amino acids. The germline gives CDR1 SNHLY, CDR2 FYNNEI. V lost 6 bases, J lost 3 bases, and 3 bases stayed unmatched. The CDR3 DNA reads TGTGCCAGCAGCCTACAGGGGGACACTGAAGCTTTCTTT. Translating gives CASSLQGDTEAFF.

The chain employs TRBV7-6 and TRBJ2-5; 10 positions agree with TRBD2. Unmatched junction bases numbered 13, after V lost 5 bases and J lost 1 base. Germline CDR1 SGHVS, CDR2 FNYEAQ. The CDR3 loop spans 18 amino acids. The CDR3 coding sequence is TGTGCCAGCAGCCTTGGACCCGGGACTAGCGTTATCCAAGAGACCCAGTACTTC. Protein: CASSLGPGTSVIQETQYF.

The rearrangement joins TRBV5-1 to TRBJ2-5, with TRBD2 matching over 9 bases. CDR1 SGHRS and CDR2 YFSETQ come from the germline V gene. CDR3 size: 19 residues. V was clipped by 3 bases and J by 4 bases; unmatched bases: 19. The CDR3 is CASSSSRGSGGKGGETQYF. CDR3 bases: TGCGCCAGCAGCTCCAGCCGGGGTAGCGGGGGAAAGGGGGGAGAGACCCAGTACTTC.

The chain couples TRBV4-2 to TRBJ1-1; D is unclear. CDR1 and CDR2 from the germline V gene are LGHNA and YNFKEQ. The germline V and J ends were trimmed by 0 bases and 5 bases, with 10 bases remaining between them. The CDR3 has 14 amino acids. The CDR3 region has the DNA TGTGCCAGCAGCCAAGAAGGAGGGATTACTGAAGCTTTCTTT. It encodes CASSQEGGITEAFF.

The genes are TRBV9 and TRBJ1-3; D is uncertain. This CDR3 has 18 amino acids. Germline CDR1 is SGDLS and CDR2 is YYNGEE. Trimming removed 5 bases from V and 0 bases from J, with 21 bases in between. CDR3 bases: TGTGCCAGCAGTAACCCCCGAGAGGGTGTCATCTCTGGAAACACCATATATTTT. The encoded protein is CASSNPREGVISGNTIYF.

Here the CDR3 DNA reads TGTGCCACAAGCGGGACAGGGAAAAAACTGTTTTTT. Its protein product is CATSGTGKKLFF. The genes are TRBV7-8 and TRBJ1-4; 9 bases line up with TRBD1. V was clipped by 10 bases and J by 9 bases; unmatched bases: 6. CDR1 and CDR2 from the germline V gene are SGHVS and FQNEAQ. The CDR3 has 12 residues.